These T cell receptor beta chains were read from a single sample in a study of blood T cell repertoires in COVID-19. Libraries were prepared by immunoSEQ multiplex PCR; TCRdb keeps only in-frame clonotypes and omits some of them. The table lists 210,000 or so clones, about four fifths of them singletons. Sequenced input: PBMCs or T cells enriched from blood (not recorded which). These receptors came from a woman in her forties or fifties who had been exposed to COVID-19. Both conserved end residues are part of each CDR3. The D gene is left open where the match is weak. A clone size is listed for some rows: how often the clone was seen (once, few, many), or a class if it is expanded.

j_gene,d_gene,abundance,v_gene,CDR3nt,CDR3aa
TRBJ2-2,TRBD1,many,TRBV28,TGTGCCAGCGAGAGGGGACAGTTCTTAACCGGGGAGCTGTTTTTT,CASERGQFLTGELFF
TRBJ2-7,-,-,TRBV7-2,TGTGCCAGCAGCTCAGACAGGTACGAGCAGTACTTC,CASSSDRYEQYF
TRBJ1-1,-,once,TRBV5-1,TGCGCCAGCAGCTCGCCAGGAATCCTTGAAGCTTTCTTT,CASSSPGILEAFF
TRBJ2-7,-,-,TRBV29-1,TGCAGCGTTGGGGGTGTCGAGGGGCAGTACTTC,CSVGGVEGQYF
TRBJ2-5,TRBD2,-,TRBV28,TGTGCCAGCAGTCGGACTAGCGGGGAGACCCAGTACTTC,CASSRTSGETQYF
TRBJ1-1,-,-,TRBV6-5,TGTGCCAGCAGGGCGAACACTGAAGCTTTCTTT,CASRANTEAFF
TRBJ1-5,TRBD1,-,TRBV7-2,TGTGCCAGCAGTTTTGACAGGGGGAATCAGCCCCAGCATTTT,CASSFDRGNQPQHF
TRBJ1-4,-,-,TRBV5-1,TGCGCCAGCAGCTTTACAGGTGGGGATGAAAAACTGTTTTTT,CASSFTGGDEKLFF
TRBJ1-1,-,-,TRBV18,TGTGCCAGCTCACCCAACCAGGGAAAAACTTTCTTT,CASSPNQGKTFF
TRBJ2-5,TRBD2,-,TRBV10-2,TGCGCCGCCAGACAGACAGCGGGGGAAGAGACCCAGTACTTC,CAARQTAGEETQYF
TRBJ1-3,-,once,TRBV28,TGTGCCAGCAGACTCACAGCCACCTCTGGAAACACCATATATTTT,CASRLTATSGNTIYF
TRBJ1-6,TRBD1,-,TRBV5-6,TGTGCCAGCAGGACAGGGATCTATAATTCACCCCTCCACTTT,CASRTGIYNSPLHF
TRBJ1-3,TRBD1,-,TRBV4-1,TGCGCCAGCAGCCAGTCGACAGGGTTCTCTGGAAACACCATATATTTT,CASSQSTGFSGNTIYF
TRBJ1-5,-,-,TRBV3-1/TRBV3-2,TGTGCCAGCAGATCAGGAACTGGCAATCAGCCCCAGCATTTT,CASRSGTGNQPQHF
TRBJ2-2,-,-,TRBV19,TGTGCCAGTAGACATCCGAACACCGGGGAGCTGTTTTTT,CASRHPNTGELFF
TRBJ2-2,-,-,TRBV10-3,TGTGCCATCGGGGGCCCGAGGGGCGGGGAGCTGTTTTTT,CAIGGPRGGELFF
TRBJ2-6,-,once,TRBV9,TGTGCCAGCAGCGCGGGGGCCAACGTCCTGACTTTC,CASSAGANVLTF
TRBJ2-1,-,-,TRBV24-1,TGTGCCACCGGGGGGGCATCTTACAATGAGCAGTTCTTC,CATGGASYNEQFF